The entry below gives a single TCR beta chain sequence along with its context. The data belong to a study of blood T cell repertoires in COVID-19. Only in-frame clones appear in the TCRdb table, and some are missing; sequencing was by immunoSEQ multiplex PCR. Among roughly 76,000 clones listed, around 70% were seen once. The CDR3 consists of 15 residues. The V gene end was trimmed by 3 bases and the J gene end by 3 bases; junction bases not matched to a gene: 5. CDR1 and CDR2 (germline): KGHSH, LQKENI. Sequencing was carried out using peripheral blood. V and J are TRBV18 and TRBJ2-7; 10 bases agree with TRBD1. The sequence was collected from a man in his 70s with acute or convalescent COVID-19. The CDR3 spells CASSPGTGANYEQYF. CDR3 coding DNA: TGTGCCAGCTCACCGGGGACAGGGGCGAACTACGAGCAGTACTTC.